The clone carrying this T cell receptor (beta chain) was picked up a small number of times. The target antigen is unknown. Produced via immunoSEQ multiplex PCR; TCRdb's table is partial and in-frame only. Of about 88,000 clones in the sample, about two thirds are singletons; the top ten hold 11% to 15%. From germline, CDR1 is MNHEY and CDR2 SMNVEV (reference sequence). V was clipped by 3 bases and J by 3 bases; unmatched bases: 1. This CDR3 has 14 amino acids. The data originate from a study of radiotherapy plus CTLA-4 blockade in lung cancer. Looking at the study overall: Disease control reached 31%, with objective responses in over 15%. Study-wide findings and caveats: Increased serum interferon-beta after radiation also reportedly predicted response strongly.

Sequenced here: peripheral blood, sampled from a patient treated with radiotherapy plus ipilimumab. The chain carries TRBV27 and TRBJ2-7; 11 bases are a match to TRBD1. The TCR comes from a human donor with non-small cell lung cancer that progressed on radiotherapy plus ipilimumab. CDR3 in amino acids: CASSFGTGGYEQYF. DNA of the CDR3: TGTGCCAGCAGTTTTGGGACAGGGGGCTACGAGCAGTACTTC.